Presented here are 19 T cell receptor beta chains from one specimen sequenced in a study of T cell responses to AZD1222 COVID-19 vaccine. Clones were sequenced by immunoSEQ multiplex PCR, and TCRdb holds only the in-frame ones, with some missing. This table holds over 85,000 clones, 85% to 95% found once. The sample was peripheral blood, taken on day 0 of AZD1222 vaccination. The receptors come from an adult in good health.

This sequence joins TRBV6-5 and TRBJ2-3, with D perhaps TRBD2 (6 bases). V dropped 6 bases and J dropped 6 bases, with 10 bases sitting between them. The CDR3 is made up of 12 amino acids. CDR1 is MNHEY and CDR2 is SVGAGI in the germline V gene. This CDR3 reads CASSSRGDTQYF. CDR3 sequence (DNA): TGTGCCAGCAGCTCCCGGGGGGATACGCAGTATTTT.

This clone was detected once. V and J are TRBV9 and TRBJ2-5; 16 bases are shared with TRBD2. J was trimmed by 0 bases and V by 2 bases; bases with no gene match: 1. The CDR3 has 17 amino acids. Looked up from germline, CDR1 is SGDLS and CDR2 is YYNGEE. The CDR3 protein is CASSVGLAGGNQETQYF. CDR3 bases: TGTGCCAGCAGCGTGGGACTAGCGGGGGGGAACCAAGAGACCCAGTACTTC.

The rearrangement uses TRBV27 and TRBJ1-2, with D possibly TRBD1 on 6 matching bases. Between the trimmed V and J ends, which lost 3 bases and 3 bases, there was a span of 8 bases. CDR3 size: 13 residues. From germline, CDR1 is MNHEY and CDR2 SMNVEV (reference sequence). DNA of the CDR3: TGTGCCAGCAGTTTTGGGGGCGACTATGGCTACACCTTC. This encodes CASSFGGDYGYTF.

The chain joins TRBV29-1 to TRBJ2-3, with 9 bases matching TRBD1. With 2 bases clipped from V and 4 bases from J, the junction kept 10 bases outside the gene matches. Germline CDR1 and CDR2: SQVTM and ANQGSEA. The CDR3 has 16 residues. The CDR3 reads CSVERPTGGPSDTQYF. The DNA of the CDR3 is TGCAGCGTTGAAAGACCTACAGGGGGCCCTTCAGATACGCAGTATTTT.

This clone was seen only once. CDR3 amino acids: CASSPRQGAREQYF. The CDR3 DNA is TGTGCCAGCAGCCCCCGACAGGGGGCGCGTGAGCAGTACTTC. The chain employs TRBV28 and TRBJ2-7; 10 nucleotides match TRBD1. Trimming cost V 6 bases and J 7 bases; bases outside gene matches: 9. The V gene's germline CDR1 is MDHEN and CDR2 SYDVKM. This CDR3 has 14 residues.

The chain uses TRBV4-1 and TRBJ2-6; no clear D gene. The germline CDR1 and CDR2 sequences are MGHRA and YSYEKL. The CDR3 is 18 residues long. Trimming stripped 1 base from V and 5 bases from J, with 18 bases between. CDR3: CASSQGASSGPRANVLTF. The CDR3 DNA reads TGCGCCAGCAGCCAAGGCGCGAGCTCTGGACCCCGGGCCAACGTCCTGACTTTC.

The CDR3 DNA reads TGTGCCAGCAGACCGCAAATGATCGGGCAGGGCGAAGCTTTCTTT. Translation: CASRPQMIGQGEAFF. This chain joins TRBV6-4 and TRBJ1-1, with D possibly being TRBD1 (5 bases). The CDR3 runs to 15 residues. Germline CDR1 MRHNA, CDR2 SNTAGT. Deletions cut 6 bases from V and 8 bases from J, with 22 bases between.

This sequence joins TRBV19 and TRBJ1-4, with 8 bases lining up with TRBD1. Germline-derived CDR1 and CDR2 are LNHDA and SQIVND (reference sequence). This CDR3 has 15 residues. Losses at the gene ends were 5 bases for V and 12 bases for J; bases not matched to a gene: 14. Written as DNA, the CDR3 is TGTGCCAGTAGTGTCCCAGGGGGCGCGACACTGGAACTGTTTTTT. It specifies CASSVPGGATLELFF.

The chain has TRBV14 and TRBJ2-3, with 9 bases aligning to TRBD2. In germline, CDR1 is SGHDN, CDR2 FVKESK. The length of the CDR3 is 16 residues. J gave up 4 bases and V 4 bases, and 9 bases lay outside the gene matches. As DNA, the CDR3 is TGTGCCAGCAGCCCCGGGGGACTAGCATCCGCAGATACGCAGTATTTT. This translates into CASSPGGLASADTQYF.

The chain has TRBV5-4 and TRBJ1-6, with D unresolved. CDR1 is SGHNT and CDR2 is YYREEE in the germline V gene (reference sequence). The CDR3 is 16 residues long. The V end lost 0 bases, the J end lost 6 bases, and 13 bases lay between the germline ends. CDR3 sequence: CASSLGRSFGNSPLHF. CDR3 coding DNA: TGTGCCAGCAGCTTGGGGCGGTCTTTTGGTAATTCACCCCTCCACTTT.

The chain is built from TRBV12-2 and TRBJ1-5. TRBV12-2 is shown as a pseudogene. CDR3 size: 16 residues. The CDR3: CASRSEGGRSNQPQHF. CDR3 in DNA: TGTGCAAGTCGCTCCGAGGGGGGCCGGAGCAATCAGCCCCAGCATTTT.

V is TRBV18 and J is TRBJ2-7; D is unresolved. The V end was cut by 0 bases, the J end by 5 bases, with 14 bases between. This CDR3 region has 15 residues. Germline V CDR1 and CDR2: KGHSH, LQKENI. CDR3 DNA: TGTGCCAGCTCACCACCCGGTCAAGGCGTCCACGAGCAGTACTTC. Translated: CASSPPGQGVHEQYF.

This clone was picked up one time. The rearrangement uses TRBV18 and TRBJ2-6; possible D gene TRBD1, 5 bases. Trimming stripped 4 bases from V and 1 base from J, with 11 bases between. The V gene's germline CDR1 is KGHSH and CDR2 LQKENI. CDR3 size: 16 residues. The CDR3 protein is CASSQDSGSGANVLTF. The CDR3 DNA sequence: TGTGCCAGCTCACAAGACTCAGGGTCTGGGGCCAACGTCCTGACTTTC. Using reference TRBV18 and TRBJ2-6 for the parts outside the CDR3, the full variable domain is NAGVMQNPRHLVRRRGQEARLRCSPMKGHSHVYWYRQLPEEGLKFMVYLQKENIIDESGMPKERFSAEFPKEGPSILRIQQVVRGDSAAYFCASSQDSGSGANVLTFGAGSRLTVL.

This clone appeared a single time. The chain is built from TRBV27 and TRBJ1-1; perhaps TRBD1 as D (6 bases). Trimming pared 3 bases from V and 4 bases from J, leaving 18 bases between. The germline V gene encodes CDR1 MNHEY and CDR2 SMNVEV (reference sequence). This CDR3 spans 16 amino acids. CDR3 nucleotide sequence: TGTGCCAGCAGTTTTTCCATCAGGGGAAGTGGCACTGAAGCTTTCTTT. Its translation is CASSFSIRGSGTEAFF.

This rearrangement joins TRBV5-4 to TRBJ1-6, with D hard to call. The CDR3 has 13 amino acids. V lost 8 bases and J 5 bases, leaving 11 bases between the germline ends. Germline loops: CDR1 SGHNT, CDR2 YYREEE (reference sequence). CDR3 coding DNA: TGTGCCAGTTCAAGGGATGATAATTCACCCCTCCACTTT. Translation: CASSRDDNSPLHF.

This clone was seen a single time. V usage is TRBV6-1 and J usage is TRBJ2-1; no definite D call. With 3 bases removed from V and 0 bases from J, the gap between germline ends came to 3 bases. This CDR3 spans 13 amino acids. Germline V gene lookup returns CDR1 MNHNS and CDR2 SASEGT. CDR3 nucleotides: TGTGCCAGCAGTGATATCTCCTACAATGAGCAGTTCTTC. As protein: CASSDISYNEQFF.

The chain uses TRBV5-1 and TRBJ1-4; D gene unclear. Germline V gene data show CDR1 as SGHRS and CDR2 as YFSETQ. CDR3 length: 11 amino acids. V was shortened by 1 base and J by 5 bases, with 0 bases between the two germline ends. CDR3 sequence (DNA): TGCGCCAGCAGCTTGAATGAAAAACTGTTTTTT. Protein product: CASSLNEKLFF. Full variable domain (missing parts from reference TRBV5-1 and TRBJ1-4): KAGVTQTPRYLIKTRGQQVTLSCSPISGHRSVSWYQQTPGQGLQFLFEYFSETQRNKGNFPGRFSGRQFSNSRSEMNVSTLELGDSALYLCASSLNEKLFFGSGTQLSVL.

This rearrangement joins TRBV5-1 to TRBJ2-2; D gene ambiguous. V was shortened by 0 bases and J by 0 bases, with 12 bases between the two germline ends. The CDR3 spans 17 residues. Germline V gene sequence: CDR1 SGHRS, CDR2 YFSETQ. The CDR3 nucleotides are TGCGCCAGCAGCTTGGCCGTCGGAGCCGCGAACACCGGGGAGCTGTTTTTT. Translation gives CASSLAVGAANTGELFF.

The chain joins TRBV11-2 to TRBJ1-1; no clear D. This CDR3 spans 16 amino acids. Trimming cost V 6 bases and J 4 bases, with 21 bases left between them. The germline V gene encodes CDR1 SGHAT and CDR2 FQNNGV. Here the CDR3 DNA reads TGTGCCAGCAGGTTACCCCCTGACATTGGGAGCACTGAAGCTTTCTTT. As protein: CASRLPPDIGSTEAFF.